This T cell receptor beta chain was sequenced in a study of radiotherapy plus CTLA-4 blockade in lung cancer. Overall study results and limits: Reported findings show early blood T cell clone dynamics, with interferon-beta, best predicted response.

As to this clone: Its antigen is still unknown.

Enrolled patients, whose metastatic non-small-cell lung cancer was chemo-refractory, received focal radiation plus CTLA-4 blockade with ipilimumab. Clones were read by immunoSEQ multiplex PCR, and TCRdb kept only the in-frame ones, dropping some. Altogether roughly 71,000 clones are present, 78% being singletons, with the ten largest covering about 6.6%. CDR1 and CDR2 (germline): SGDLS, YYNGEE. This CDR3 comprises 19 residues. The ends lost 0 bases at V and 0 bases at J; junction bases unmatched: 9. Specimen: peripheral blood, collected from a patient treated with radiotherapy plus ipilimumab. The V call is TRBV9, the J call TRBJ2-5; 12 nucleotides agree with TRBD2. This sequence was found in a human donor with non-small cell lung cancer who had a complete response to radiotherapy plus ipilimumab. CDR3 bases: TGTGCCAGCAGCGTAGTACCGCTAGCGGGAGGGTCGTACCAAGAGACCCAGTACTTC. This codes for CASSVVPLAGGSYQETQYF.